This T cell receptor beta chain was profiled in a study of blood T cell repertoires in COVID-19. Turning to the study itself: Collection of acute and convalescent COVID-19 samples took place in the United States, Italy and Spain. The cDNA or gDNA used as material had been derived from T cells, B-cell-depleted T cells, or PBMCs.

As processed by the authors: The assay estimated nucleated cells by amplifying reference gene primers. Generated by immunoSEQ multiplex PCR, the TCRdb table keeps only in-frame clones and is missing some. That table gives V, J and clone size, and the DNA gave D and trimming. The sample holds approximately 130,000 clones, approximately 85% seen once. Germline CDR1 WSHSY, CDR2 SAAADI. The CDR3 length is 13 residues. J was trimmed by 5 bases and V by 6 bases; bases with no gene match: 4. The gene calls are TRBV10-2 and TRBJ1-1; 9 bases agree with TRBD1. The receptor was isolated from a human donor in a cohort sampled during active COVID-19. Sequenced sample: peripheral blood. The CDR3 DNA sequence: TGCGCCAGCAGGGGACAGGGAGGGACTGAAGCTTTCTTT. Protein product: CASRGQGGTEAFF.